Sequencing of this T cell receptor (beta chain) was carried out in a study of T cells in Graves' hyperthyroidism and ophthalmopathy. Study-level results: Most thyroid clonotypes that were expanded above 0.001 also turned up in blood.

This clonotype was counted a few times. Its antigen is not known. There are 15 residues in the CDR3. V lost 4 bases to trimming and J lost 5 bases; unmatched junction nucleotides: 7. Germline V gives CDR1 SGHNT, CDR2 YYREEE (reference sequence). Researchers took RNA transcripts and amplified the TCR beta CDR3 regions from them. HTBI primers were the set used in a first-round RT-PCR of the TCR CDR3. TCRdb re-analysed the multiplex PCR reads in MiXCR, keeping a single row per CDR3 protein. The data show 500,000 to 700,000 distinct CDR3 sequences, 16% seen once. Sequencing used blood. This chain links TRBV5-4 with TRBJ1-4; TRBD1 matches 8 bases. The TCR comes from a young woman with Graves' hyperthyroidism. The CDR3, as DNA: TGTGCCAGCAGCAAGCCGACAGGGGAGAATGAAAAACTGTTTTTT. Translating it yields CASSKPTGENEKLFF.